The entry below describes one TCR beta chain. This CDR3 is 15 amino acids long. Germline CDR1 and CDR2: LNHDA and SQIVND (reference sequence). The V and J ends lost 8 bases and 3 bases, in that order; junction bases with no gene match: 12. As handled by the study authors: Amplification of reference gene primers provided the estimated nucleated cell counts. TCRdb's table, derived via immunoSEQ multiplex PCR, lists solely in-frame clones and lacks some. V and J calls plus clone size are reproduced from that table; the DNA served to infer D and trimming. The table has about 240,000 clones, about four fifths seen once. This entry is derived from a study of blood T cell repertoires in COVID-19.

The sequenced material came from peripheral blood. The rearrangement uses TRBV19 and TRBJ2-7, with TRBD2 matching over 8 bases. The receptor was isolated from a woman aged 80 or over with acute or convalescent COVID-19. This CDR3 is CASRGVGTRGYEQYF. CDR3 sequence (DNA): TGTGCCAGTCGAGGGGTGGGGACTAGAGGCTACGAGCAGTACTTC.